One sample yielded the 11 T cell receptor beta chains listed below, sequenced in a study of shared clonotypes between healthy human individuals (dated by TCRdb to between 2020 and 2021). The method behind the library was the immunoSEQ multiplex PCR assay. TCRdb retrieved this table from immuneACCESS and kept in-frame rearrangements only. Not all clones are present; in checked studies, unresolved V genes account for under half, and no reason is known for the remainder. The sample table contains 550,000 to 850,000 clones; only one count was recorded for approximately 77% of them. Of the sample, about 1.7% is held by the ten largest clones. Source material: memory CD4+ T cells sorted from blood. The cell subset or site label here, explained by the study, means: CD45RA-negative fraction. All receptors come from a woman under 40 in good health.

Concerning this clone: Within the sample, other DNA sequences also encode this same CDR3. The chain couples TRBV28 to TRBJ2-7; no firm D call. The CDR3 is 11 amino acids. V lost 6 bases and J 4 bases, leaving 7 bases between the germline ends. CDR1 MDHEN and CDR2 SYDVKM come from the germline V gene. CDR3 DNA sequence: TGTGCCAGCAGCAGATTATACGAGCAGTACTTC. Translation gives CASSRLYEQYF.

The rearrangement joins TRBV7-6 to TRBJ1-6; D remains unclear. Trimming took 5 bases from V and 8 from J, leaving 10 bases between them. CDR1 and CDR2 from the germline V gene are SGHVS and FNYEAQ. The CDR3 is made up of 13 amino acids. The CDR3, as DNA: TGTGCCAGCAGCCCAAGTCAGGATTCACCCCTCCACTTT. Translated, it gives CASSPSQDSPLHF.

In the case of this clone: With a much larger clone just one base away, this may be a read error. Distinct nucleotide sequences in the sample also encode this CDR3. V usage is TRBV11-2 and J usage is TRBJ2-5; D is uncertain. The CDR3 length is 11 residues. Germline V CDR1 and CDR2: SGHAT, FQNNGV. Deletions cut 3 bases from V and 5 bases from J, with 4 bases between. In DNA, the CDR3 is TGTGCCAGCAGCTTTGGGGAGACCCAGTACTTC. Protein sequence: CASSFGETQYF. Together with reference TRBV11-2 and TRBJ2-5, the CDR3 gives the full variable domain: EAGVAQSPRYKIIEKRQSVAFWCNPISGHATLYWYQQILGQGPKLLIQFQNNGVVDDSQLPKDRFSAERLKGVDSTLKIQPAKLEDSAVYLCASSFGETQYFGPGTRLLVL.

The CDR3 bases are TGTGCCAGTAGTATGAGATTACGGGTAACCCTGGATCAGCCCCAGCATTTT. This sequence encodes CASSMRLRVTLDQPQHF. The J gene is TRBJ1-5, the V gene TRBV19; D not certain. Looked up from germline, CDR1 is LNHDA and CDR2 is SQIVND (reference sequence). This CDR3 contains 17 residues. The V end was cut by 3 bases, the J end by 5 bases, with 20 bases between.

The chain recombines TRBV5-1 with TRBJ2-5; tentative D call: TRBD2 (6 bases). Trimming left V 5 bases short and J 3 bases short, with 11 bases between. Germline V lookup: CDR1 SGHRS, CDR2 YFSETQ. This CDR3 has 13 amino acids. CDR3 in amino acids: CASRRGEEETQYF. DNA of the CDR3: TGCGCCAGCAGACGCGGGGAGGAAGAGACCCAGTACTTC.

The V gene is TRBV27, the J gene TRBJ1-2; D possibly corresponds to TRBD1 (5 bases). CDR3 length: 14 residues. The ends were cut back, 5 bases at V and 4 bases at J, with 14 bases in the middle. The germline gives CDR1 MNHEY, CDR2 SMNVEV (reference sequence). Written as DNA, the CDR3 is TGTGCCAGCAGTCAACTACAGGAACCCTATGGCTACACCTTC. Protein product: CASSQLQEPYGYTF.

CDR3 amino acids: CASSLRSRWANYGYTF. The CDR3 DNA is TGTGCCAGCAGTTTACGGTCCAGATGGGCTAACTATGGCTACACCTTC. The chain joins TRBV28 to TRBJ1-2; D unresolved. The V and J ends lost 2 bases and 0 bases respectively, with 13 bases between them. In germline, CDR1 is MDHEN, CDR2 SYDVKM. CDR3 length: 16 residues.

The chain has TRBV5-5 and TRBJ1-1; the match to TRBD1 covers 9 bases. The CDR3 covers 16 residues. Trimming took 0 bases from V and 2 from J; bases not matched to a gene: 5. The germline V gene has CDR1 SGHKS and CDR2 YYEKEE (reference sequence). The CDR3 DNA reads as TGTGCCAGCAGCTTGGTCCCGGGACAGGGAAACACTGAAGCTTTCTTT. Translated: CASSLVPGQGNTEAFF.

The V gene is TRBV19, the J gene TRBJ2-3, with D perhaps TRBD2 (6 bases). Trimming pared 7 bases from V and 4 bases from J, leaving 21 bases between. From germline, CDR1 is LNHDA and CDR2 SQIVND (reference sequence). This CDR3 is 16 amino acids long. The CDR3 bases are TGTGCCAGTACTACCGCGTCCCAGACTAGTGCAGATACGCAGTATTTT. This encodes CASTTASQTSADTQYF.

This clone was seen a few times. Additional DNA sequences in this sample encode the identical CDR3. The chain employs TRBV25-1 and TRBJ1-5; no definite D call. The CDR3 has 12 amino acids. The V end was cut by 1 base, the J end by 4 bases, with 2 bases between. Germline-derived CDR1 and CDR2 are MGHDK and SYGVNS. The CDR3 protein is CASSESNQPQHF. CDR3 in DNA: TGTGCCAGCAGTGAATCTAATCAGCCCCAGCATTTT. The full variable domain, rest sourced from reference TRBV25-1 and TRBJ1-5, is EADIYQTPRYLVIGTGKKITLECSQTMGHDKMYWYQQDPGMELHLIHYSYGVNSTEKGDLSSESTVSRIRTEHFPLTLESARPSHTSQYLCASSESNQPQHFGDGTRLSIL.

The gene calls are TRBV28 and TRBJ1-4; 10 nucleotides agree with TRBD1. Germline V gene sequence: CDR1 MDHEN, CDR2 SYDVKM. J was trimmed by 6 bases and V by 6 bases; bases with no gene match: 7. This CDR3 is built from 15 residues. CDR3 loop: CASRNPGQGYEKLFF. In DNA, the CDR3 is TGTGCCAGCAGAAACCCGGGACAGGGGTATGAAAAACTGTTTTTT.